The entry below gives a single T cell receptor beta chain sequence along with its context. The data are from a study of shared clonotypes between healthy human individuals. TCRdb keeps only in-frame clones here, not all; method: immunoSEQ multiplex PCR. The sample contains about 2.4 million clones, 80% to 95% of which appear only once. The CDR3 runs 13 residues. Per the germline V gene, CDR1 is MDHEN and CDR2 is SYDVKM. The ends were cut back, 3 bases at V and 5 bases at J, with 10 bases in the middle. The J gene is TRBJ2-5, the V gene TRBV28; D unclear. Sample: naive CD4+ T cells from PBMCs. Subset denoted: CD45RA+ positively selected. The clonotype was recovered from a man between 18 and 29 years old in good health. Some clones in this sample may be carry-over from other donors' samples. CDR3 amino acids: CASSFAPRETQYF. CDR3 DNA: TGTGCCAGCAGTTTCGCGCCCAGGGAGACCCAGTACTTC.